One sample yielded the 5 T cell receptor beta chains listed below, sequenced in a study of early T cells in non-severe SARS-CoV-2 infection. TCRdb fed the 5' RACE reads into MiXCR, producing one record per CDR3 protein. This sample has some 54,000 distinct CDR3 sequences; about 9.1% occur once, and the top ten carry roughly 8%. The sequenced sample was whole blood. The receptors here all came from an adult who was a healthcare worker with PCR-confirmed SARS-CoV-2 infection or an uninfected control (not recorded which).

This clonotype was recorded at least ten times. The V call is TRBV4-2, the J call TRBJ2-7, with D maybe TRBD2 (6 bases). Germline values: CDR1 LGHNA, CDR2 YNFKEQ. This CDR3 is built from 17 residues. Between the trimmed V and J ends, which lost 0 bases and 0 bases, there was a span of 15 bases. DNA for the CDR3: TGTGCCAGCAGCCAAGACCCCCGCGGAGGGTACTCCTACGAGCAGTACTTC. As protein: CASSQDPRGGYSYEQYF.

This clonotype has only a few counts. The J gene is TRBJ2-1, the V gene TRBV6-5; 14 nucleotides match TRBD2. Germline V CDR1 and CDR2: MNHEY, SVGAGI. The V and J ends lost 5 bases and 9 bases, in that order; junction bases with no gene match: 9. The CDR3 consists of 16 residues. This CDR3 is CASSTGTSGRPGEQFF. As DNA, the CDR3 is TGTGCCAGCAGTACGGGGACTAGCGGGAGACCTGGTGAGCAGTTCTTC.

This clonotype has ten or more counts. The chain combines TRBV5-1 with TRBJ2-3; the D is unclear. Trimming took off 0 bases at V and 2 bases at J, with 10 bases between the two ends. The germline V gene has CDR1 SGHRS and CDR2 YFSETQ. This CDR3 contains 15 residues. This CDR3 is CASSLAGPLTDTQYF. The CDR3 DNA sequence: TGCGCCAGCAGCTTGGCTGGCCCCCTCACAGATACGCAGTATTTT.

This clonotype was seen a handful of times. The rearrangement links TRBV20-1 to TRBJ1-5; D unclear. The CDR3 runs 11 residues. The V gene lost 3 bases and the J gene lost 7 bases, with 7 bases spanning the gap. Germline CDR1 reads DFQATT; CDR2 reads SNEGSKA (reference sequence). The CDR3 nucleotides are TGCAGTGCTAGTTCGGGACAGCCCCAGCATTTT. As protein: CSASSGQPQHF.

This clonotype appeared many times. The chain joins TRBV7-6 to TRBJ1-6, with 12 bases matching TRBD1. CDR3 length: 15 residues. After removal of 5 bases from V and 7 bases from J, the junction contained 3 bases not matched to a gene. Germline CDR1 is SGHVS and CDR2 is FNYEAQ. For the CDR3, the DNA is TGTGCCAGCAGCCCCGGGACAGGGGGCAATTCACCCCTCCACTTT. Translating it yields CASSPGTGGNSPLHF.